This TCR beta chain emerged from a study of control samples from healthy donors and cancer patients. CDR1 MNHEY and CDR2 SVGAGI come from the germline V gene. The V end lost 0 bases, the J end lost 7 bases, and 14 bases lay between the germline ends. The CDR3 contains 15 residues. Profiling relied on immunoSEQ multiplex PCR, and the TCRdb table lists in-frame clones only, not all of them. Of approximately 68,000 clones in the sample, 75% to 85% are singletons; the top ten hold 15% to 19%. Source material: blood. The rearrangement joins TRBV6-5 to TRBJ2-3, with TRBD1 as a possible D gene (5 bases). The receptor's source is a man aged 55 to 69 in good health. The CDR3 protein is CASSYSWGPSNTQYF. For the CDR3, the DNA is TGTGCCAGCAGTTACTCTTGGGGCCCTTCCAATACGCAGTATTTT.